This is a list of T cell receptor beta chains from one sample in a study of T cells after yellow fever vaccination. TCRdb ran MiXCR on the 5' RACE reads and lists one entry per CDR3 protein. The data hold over 250,000 distinct CDR3 sequences, with approximately 4% observed a single time. The sample consisted of PBMCs, taken 5 days after the yellow fever booster vaccination. These receptor sequences come from a man between 18 and 29 years old who received the YFV17D yellow fever vaccine. Both conserved end residues are part of each CDR3. The order of the fields is clone size, CDR3 length, V gene, J gene, D gene, CDR3 DNA, CDR3 protein. A D gene is named only where the DNA matches it firmly. The size of a clone is reported for some rows only, either as once, few or many, or as a class for expanded clones.

size: many; length: 14; V: TRBV5-5; J: TRBJ1-2; D: .; DNA: TGTGCCAGCAGCTTGGGCGGGGCGGGCTATGGCTACACCTTC; CDR3: CASSLGGAGYGYTF
size: many; length: 13; V: TRBV12-3/TRBV12-4; J: TRBJ1-1; D: .; DNA: TGTGCCAGCAGGTCAACAGGGAACACTGAAGCTTTCTTT; CDR3: CASRSTGNTEAFF
size: few; length: 13; V: TRBV20-1; J: TRBJ2-5; D: TRBD1; DNA: TGCAGTGCCGAGACAGGGGTGTGGAAGACCCAGTACTTC; CDR3: CSAETGVWKTQYF
size: many; length: 15; V: TRBV5-1; J: TRBJ1-1; D: TRBD1; DNA: TGCGCCAGCAGCTGGACAGGGGCCACGAACACTGAAGCTTTCTTT; CDR3: CASSWTGATNTEAFF
size: .; length: 15; V: TRBV5-1; J: TRBJ1-1; D: TRBD1; DNA: TGCGCCAGCAGCATTTACAGGGGTCCGGACACTGAAGCTTTCTTT; CDR3: CASSIYRGPDTEAFF
size: many; length: 12; V: TRBV18; J: TRBJ2-5; D: .; DNA: TGTGCCAGCTCACCGCAGGGGGGGATCCAGTACTTC; CDR3: CASSPQGGIQYF
size: few; length: 14; V: TRBV19; J: TRBJ1-3; D: TRBD1; DNA: TGTGCCAGCCGGACAGGGTACTCTGGAAACACCATATATTTT; CDR3: CASRTGYSGNTIYF
size: many; length: 14; V: TRBV2; J: TRBJ2-3; D: .; DNA: TGTGCCAGCAGTGAAGCAGGGGGCACAGATACGCAGTATTTT; CDR3: CASSEAGGTDTQYF
size: few; length: 14; V: TRBV20-1; J: TRBJ1-5; D: .; DNA: TGCAGTGCTAGAGTGGGTTCGAGGAAGCAGCCCCAGCATTTT; CDR3: CSARVGSRKQPQHF
size: many; length: 15; V: TRBV6-5; J: TRBJ2-7; D: TRBD1; DNA: TGTGCCAGCAGTTACGGGCAGGGGGTCTCCTACGAGCAGTACTTC; CDR3: CASSYGQGVSYEQYF
size: .; length: 17; V: TRBV5-4; J: TRBJ2-3; D: TRBD2; DNA: TGTGCCAGCAGCCCTGCCCAAGCGGGGGGGCGGGCAGATACGCAGTATTTT; CDR3: CASSPAQAGGRADTQYF
size: few; length: 12; V: TRBV12-3/TRBV12-4; J: TRBJ1-2; D: .; DNA: TGTGCCAGCAGCCTGGATCAGGATGGCTACACCTTC; CDR3: CASSLDQDGYTF
size: .; length: 15; V: TRBV5-5; J: TRBJ1-3; D: TRBD1; DNA: TGTGCCAGCAGCGGACGGACAGGGGCAGGAAACACCATATATTTT; CDR3: CASSGRTGAGNTIYF
size: .; length: 15; V: TRBV5-4; J: TRBJ2-7; D: .; DNA: TGTGCCAGCAGCTTGGAAGCAGGGGTCGGTTACGAGCAGTACTTC; CDR3: CASSLEAGVGYEQYF
size: few; length: 14; V: TRBV7-9; J: TRBJ2-7; D: .; DNA: TGTGCCAGCAGCTCCGGCAGGTTCTCCTACGAGCAGTACTTC; CDR3: CASSSGRFSYEQYF
size: .; length: 13; V: TRBV20-1; J: TRBJ1-6; D: TRBD1; DNA: TGCAGTGCAGGGGACAGTAGAGGCTCACCCCTCCACTTT; CDR3: CSAGDSRGSPLHF
size: few; length: 15; V: TRBV7-3; J: TRBJ2-2; D: .; DNA: TGTGCCAGCAGCTTTACGGGCAGGGGCACCGGGGAGCTGTTTTTT; CDR3: CASSFTGRGTGELFF
size: few; length: 17; V: TRBV1; J: TRBJ2-5; D: .; DNA: TGCACCAGCAGCCCCTCGGGACTAGCGGGGGGGCAAGAGACCCAGTACTTC; CDR3: CTSSPSGLAGGQETQYF
size: few; length: 14; V: TRBV7-2; J: TRBJ2-5; D: TRBD2; DNA: TGTGCCAGCAACAAAGCGGGGGTCCAAGAGACCCAGTACTTC; CDR3: CASNKAGVQETQYF
size: many; length: 13; V: TRBV6-1; J: TRBJ1-2; D: .; DNA: TGTGCCAGCAGTGAAGTACAAGTCTATGGCTACACCTTC; CDR3: CASSEVQVYGYTF
size: few; length: 14; V: TRBV10-3; J: TRBJ1-6; D: .; DNA: TGTGCCATCAGGACCTCTTCGGGTAATTCACCCCTCCACTTT; CDR3: CAIRTSSGNSPLHF
size: few; length: 15; V: TRBV18; J: TRBJ1-4; D: TRBD1; DNA: TGTGCCAGCTCACCTTCGGACAGGGCTAATGAAAAACTGTTTTTT; CDR3: CASSPSDRANEKLFF
size: few; length: 15; V: TRBV25-1; J: TRBJ2-3; D: TRBD1; DNA: TGTGCCAGCAGTCCCCCCGGGACAGGCACAGATACGCAGTATTTT; CDR3: CASSPPGTGTDTQYF
size: .; length: 15; V: TRBV6-5; J: TRBJ1-5; D: .; DNA: TGTGCCAGCAGTTATTCCCCTTGGGCAGGCCAGCCCCAGCATTTT; CDR3: CASSYSPWAGQPQHF
size: .; length: 13; V: TRBV20-1; J: TRBJ2-3; D: TRBD2; DNA: TGCAGTGCCGGACTAGCACCGACAGATACGCAGTATTTT; CDR3: CSAGLAPTDTQYF
size: .; length: 13; V: TRBV27; J: TRBJ1-6; D: .; DNA: TGTGCCAGCAGTCCCCTAGGGTGGTCACCCCTCCACTTT; CDR3: CASSPLGWSPLHF
size: few; length: 16; V: TRBV4-1; J: TRBJ2-7; D: TRBD1; DNA: TGCGCCAGCAGCCACGCCGGGACAGGGGTTTCCTACGAGCAGTACTTC; CDR3: CASSHAGTGVSYEQYF
size: .; length: 15; V: TRBV18; J: TRBJ2-5; D: TRBD1; DNA: TGTGCCAGCTCACCACCAGACAGGGCCCAAGAGACCCAGTACTTC; CDR3: CASSPPDRAQETQYF